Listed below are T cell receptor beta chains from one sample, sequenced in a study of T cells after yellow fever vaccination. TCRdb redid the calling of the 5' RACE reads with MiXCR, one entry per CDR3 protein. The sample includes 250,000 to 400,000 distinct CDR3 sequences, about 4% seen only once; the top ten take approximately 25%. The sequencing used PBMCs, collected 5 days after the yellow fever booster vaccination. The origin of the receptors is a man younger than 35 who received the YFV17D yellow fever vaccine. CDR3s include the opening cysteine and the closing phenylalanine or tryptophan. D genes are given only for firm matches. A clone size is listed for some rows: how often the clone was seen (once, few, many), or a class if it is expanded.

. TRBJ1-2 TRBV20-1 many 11 TGCAGTGCTCCGGACCTCTATGGCTACACCTTC CSAPDLYGYTF
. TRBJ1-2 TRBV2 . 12 TGTGCCAGCAGTGAAAGGGTGGAAGGCTACACCTTC CASSERVEGYTF
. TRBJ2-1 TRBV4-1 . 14 TGCGCCAGCAGCCAACAGGGGACCCTACAGGAGCAGTTCTTC CASSQQGTLQEQFF
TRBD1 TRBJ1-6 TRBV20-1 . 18 TGCAGTGCTGAAGCGGACAGGGGGACCGCCGGCTATAATTCACCCCTCCACTTT CSAEADRGTAGYNSPLHF
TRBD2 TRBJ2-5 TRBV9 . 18 TGTGCCAGCAGCGTAGCTGGGATAGCGGGGTTCGCGGAGGAGACCCAGTACTTC CASSVAGIAGFAEETQYF
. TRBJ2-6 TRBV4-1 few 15 TGCGCCAGCAGCCAAGGTGCGCACGGGGCCAACGTCCTGACTTTC CASSQGAHGANVLTF
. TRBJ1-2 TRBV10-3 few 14 TGTGCCATCAGTGATAGGAGCACGCTCTGGGGCTACACCTTC CAISDRSTLWGYTF
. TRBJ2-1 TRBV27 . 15 TGTGCCAGCACGGCTACAGGGAGCTCCTACAATGAGCAGTTCTTC CASTATGSSYNEQFF
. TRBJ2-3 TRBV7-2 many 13 TGTGCCAGCAGCCCCAGTTGGGCAGATACGCAGTATTTT CASSPSWADTQYF
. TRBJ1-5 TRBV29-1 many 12 TGCAGCGTTGGATCGAACGATCAGCCCCAGCATTTT CSVGSNDQPQHF
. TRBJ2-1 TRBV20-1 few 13 TGCAGTGCGAGAAGAAACTCCTACAATGAGCAGTTCTTC CSARRNSYNEQFF
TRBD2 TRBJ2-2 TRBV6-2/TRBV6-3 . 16 TGTGCCAGCAGATTAGCGGGAGCTGGAAACACCGGGGAGCTGTTTTTT CASRLAGAGNTGELFF
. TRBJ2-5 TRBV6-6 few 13 TGTGCCAGCACTCGAGGGGCAGTGGAGACCCAGTACTTC CASTRGAVETQYF
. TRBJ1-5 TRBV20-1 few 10 TGCAGTGCCGGTCGCCAGCCCCAGCATTTT CSAGRQPQHF
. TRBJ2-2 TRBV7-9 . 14 TGTGCCAGCAGCTTCGGTACGGACACCGGGGAGCTGTTTTTT CASSFGTDTGELFF
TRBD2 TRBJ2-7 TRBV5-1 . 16 TGCGCCAGCAGCTTGGAACGAGCGGGGACTATCTACGAGCAGTACTTC CASSLERAGTIYEQYF
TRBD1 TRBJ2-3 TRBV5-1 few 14 TGCGCCAGCAGCCTGGGACAGGGGGAAGATACGCAGTATTTT CASSLGQGEDTQYF
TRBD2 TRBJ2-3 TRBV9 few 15 TGTGCCAGCAGCTACATAGCGGGGGGGCGAGATACGCAGTATTTT CASSYIAGGRDTQYF
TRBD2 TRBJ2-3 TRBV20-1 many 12 TGCAGTGCTAGGGCCGGGGGGGATACGCAGTATTTT CSARAGGDTQYF
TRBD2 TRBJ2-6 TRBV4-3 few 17 TGCGCCAGCAGCCAAGATTGGGGGGGCTCTGGGGCCAACGTCCTGACTTTC CASSQDWGGSGANVLTF
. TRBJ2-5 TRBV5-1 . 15 TGCGCCAGCAGGCGGCTCCCCGGGACTGAGGCCCGGGTTGACTTC CASRRLPGTEARVDF
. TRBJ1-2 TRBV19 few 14 TGTGCCAGTAGTATAGAGTGGGAGGCCTATGGCTACACCTTC CASSIEWEAYGYTF
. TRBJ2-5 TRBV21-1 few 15 TGTGCCAGCAGCGCGCAGGGGGCTCGTCAAGAGACCCAGTACTTC CASSAQGARQETQYF
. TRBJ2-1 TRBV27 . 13 TGTGCCAGCAGTTTGGAGGGGGGGCTGGGGCAGTTCTTC CASSLEGGLGQFF
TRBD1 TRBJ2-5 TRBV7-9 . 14 TGTGCCAGCAGCCCGGTTGGGACAGGAGAGACCCAGTACTTC CASSPVGTGETQYF
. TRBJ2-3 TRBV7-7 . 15 TGTGCTAGCAGCTTAGGGAGTGATAGCACAGATACGCAGTATTTT CASSLGSDSTDTQYF
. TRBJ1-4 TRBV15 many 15 TGTGCCACCAGCAGAGACCGGGGCTGGGACGAAAAACTGTTTTTT CATSRDRGWDEKLFF
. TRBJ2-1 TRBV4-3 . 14 TGCGCCAGCAGCCGCAAGATCGAAGGCAATGAGCAGTTCTTC CASSRKIEGNEQFF
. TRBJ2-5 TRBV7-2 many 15 TGTGCCAGCAGCTTATCCCAGGGGCGGGGAGAGACCCAGTACTTC CASSLSQGRGETQYF
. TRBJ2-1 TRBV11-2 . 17 TGTGCCAGCAGCTCCCTTTTGCTTCGGACTTCATACAATGAGCAGTTCTTC CASSSLLLRTSYNEQFF
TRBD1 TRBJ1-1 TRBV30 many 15 TGTGCCTGGGGTCCCTCGAACAGGGGGTTGACTGAAGCTTTCTTT CAWGPSNRGLTEAFF
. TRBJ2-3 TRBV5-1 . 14 TGCGCCAGCAGCTTGGTACAGCCCACAGATACGCAGTATTTT CASSLVQPTDTQYF
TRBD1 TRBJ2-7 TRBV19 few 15 TGTGCCAGTAGTACCAGGACAGGGAATTCCTACGAGCAGTACTTC CASSTRTGNSYEQYF
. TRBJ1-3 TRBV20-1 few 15 TGCAGTGCTCCTAGATACCGAGACTCTGGAAACACCATATATTTT CSAPRYRDSGNTIYF
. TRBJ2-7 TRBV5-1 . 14 TGCGCCAGCAGCGGTCAGGGGGGTATGTACGAGCAGTACTTC CASSGQGGMYEQYF
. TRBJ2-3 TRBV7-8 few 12 TGTGCCAGCGGGCTAGGCACAGATACGCAGTATTTT CASGLGTDTQYF
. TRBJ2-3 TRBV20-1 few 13 TGCAGTGGGTTAATCAGGGGTGCAGATACGCAGTATTTT CSGLIRGADTQYF
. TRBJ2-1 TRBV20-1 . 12 TGCAGTGCTATCGCCAGGGTCTATGAGCAGTTCTTC CSAIARVYEQFF
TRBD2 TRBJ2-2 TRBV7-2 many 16 TGTGCCAGCAGCTTAGTGGCGGGGGGGGGCACCGGGGAGCTGTTTTTT CASSLVAGGGTGELFF
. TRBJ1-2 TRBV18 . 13 TGTGCCAGCTCAGGGGCTACTAACTATGGCTACACCTTC CASSGATNYGYTF
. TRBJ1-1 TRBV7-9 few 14 TGTGCCAGCAGCTTGTGGGTGACGAACACTGAAGCTTTCTTT CASSLWVTNTEAFF
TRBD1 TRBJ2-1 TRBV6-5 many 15 TGTGCCAGCAGTTCCACAGGGGGCTCCTACAATGAGCAGTTCTTC CASSSTGGSYNEQFF
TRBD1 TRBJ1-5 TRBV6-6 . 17 TGTGCCAGCAGCCGAATCCGACAGGGGGTTCTTCATCAGCCCCAGCATTTT CASSRIRQGVLHQPQHF
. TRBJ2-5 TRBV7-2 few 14 TGTGCCAGCAGCTTATGGGACGGTCAAGAGACCCAGTACTTC CASSLWDGQETQYF
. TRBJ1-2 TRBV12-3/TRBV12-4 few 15 TGTGCCAGCACCCCCCCCGGCCAGAACAACTATGGCTACACCTTC CASTPPGQNNYGYTF
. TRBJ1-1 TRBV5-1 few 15 TGCGCCAGCAGCCCGTTTGGGGAGGTGAACACTGAAGCTTTCTTT CASSPFGEVNTEAFF
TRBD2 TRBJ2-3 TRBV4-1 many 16 TGCGCCAGCAGCCAATCCGCTAGCGGGAGCACAGATACGCAGTATTTT CASSQSASGSTDTQYF